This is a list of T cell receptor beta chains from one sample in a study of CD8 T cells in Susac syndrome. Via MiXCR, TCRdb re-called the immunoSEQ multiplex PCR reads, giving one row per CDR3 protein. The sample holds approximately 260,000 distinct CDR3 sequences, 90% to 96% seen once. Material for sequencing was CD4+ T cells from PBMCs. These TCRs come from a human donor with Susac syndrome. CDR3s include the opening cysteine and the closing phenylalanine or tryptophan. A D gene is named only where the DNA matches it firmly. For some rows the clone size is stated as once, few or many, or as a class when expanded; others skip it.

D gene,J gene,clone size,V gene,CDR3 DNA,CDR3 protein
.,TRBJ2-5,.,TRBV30,TGTGCCTGGAGTAATTTCCGGACCCAGTACTTC,CAWSNFRTQYF
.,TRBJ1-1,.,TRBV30,TGTGCCTGGACCCGGTGGGGAGGCACTGAAGCTTTCTTT,CAWTRWGGTEAFF
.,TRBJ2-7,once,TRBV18,TGTGCCAGCTCACCGTCGTCGCGCTCCTACGAGCAGTACTTC,CASSPSSRSYEQYF
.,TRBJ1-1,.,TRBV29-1,TGCAGCGCGAAGAACACTGAAGCTTTCTTT,CSAKNTEAFF
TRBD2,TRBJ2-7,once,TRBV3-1,TGTGCCAGCAGCCCCCTCGGGGGGATATCCTACGAGCAGTACTTC,CASSPLGGISYEQYF
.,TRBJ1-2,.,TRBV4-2,TGTGCCAGCAGCCAAGCTGGGTGGGGGTACAGAGACTATGGCTACACCTTC,CASSQAGWGYRDYGYTF
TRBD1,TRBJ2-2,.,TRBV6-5,TGTGCCAGCAGCAGGACAGGTCATCTCACCGGGGAGCTGTTTTTT,CASSRTGHLTGELFF
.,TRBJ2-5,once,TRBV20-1,TGCAGTGCTAAAGGACAAGAAGAGACCCAGTACTTC,CSAKGQEETQYF
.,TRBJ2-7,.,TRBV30,TGTGCCTGGAGTGAGAGGTATCCCCTTTTCGAGCAGTACTTC,CAWSERYPLFEQYF
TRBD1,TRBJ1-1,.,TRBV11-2,TGTGCCAGCAGCACCCTCAGGGGGCAAACTGAAGCTTTCTTT,CASSTLRGQTEAFF
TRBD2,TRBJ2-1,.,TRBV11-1,TGTGCCAGCAGCTTACTCGGTAGCGGGAGGGCCTGGTACCCCCACCATGAGCAGTTCTTC,CASSLLGSGRAWYPHHEQFF
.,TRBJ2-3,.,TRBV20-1,TGCAGTGCTTTCTTAACGGGGACAGATACGCAGTATTTT,CSAFLTGTDTQYF
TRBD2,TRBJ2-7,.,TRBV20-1,TGCAGTGCTAGTGGGCTTAGCGGGAGGGACCCCTACGAGCAGTACTTC,CSASGLSGRDPYEQYF
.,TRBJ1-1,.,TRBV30,TGTGCCTGGACTACGGAGGCCGGAGGGGGGACTGAAGCTTTCTTT,CAWTTEAGGGTEAFF
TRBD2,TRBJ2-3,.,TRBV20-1,TGCAGTGCCCTAGCCTTAGCGGGAGGCCCAGATACGCAGTATTTT,CSALALAGGPDTQYF
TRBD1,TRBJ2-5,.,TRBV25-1,TGTGCCAGCAGCCGGACAGGGGTGGGTTCAGGAGAGACCCAGTACTTC,CASSRTGVGSGETQYF
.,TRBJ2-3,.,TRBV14,TGTGCCAGCAGCCAAGATACGGGATCCACAGATACGCAGTATTTT,CASSQDTGSTDTQYF
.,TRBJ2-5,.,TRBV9,TGTGCCAGCAGCTCAGTTGGGGAGACCCAGTACTTC,CASSSVGETQYF
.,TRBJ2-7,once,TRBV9,TGTGCCAGCAGCGAGGGAGTAGGGGCCTTGAAGCAGTACTTC,CASSEGVGALKQYF
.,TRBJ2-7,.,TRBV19,TGTGCCAGTAGTATAGATTTAGCAGTGAGCTCCTACGAGCAGTACTTC,CASSIDLAVSSYEQYF
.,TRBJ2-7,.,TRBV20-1,TGCAGTGCTAGAGATCTCAGCCGAGACTACGAGCAGTACTTC,CSARDLSRDYEQYF
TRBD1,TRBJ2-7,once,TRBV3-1,TGTGCCAGCAGCCAACAAGAGACAGGGCACGAGCAGTACTTC,CASSQQETGHEQYF
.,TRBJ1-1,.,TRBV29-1,TGCAGCGTCTCCGGGATTCGTGTCACTGAAGCTTTCTTT,CSVSGIRVTEAFF